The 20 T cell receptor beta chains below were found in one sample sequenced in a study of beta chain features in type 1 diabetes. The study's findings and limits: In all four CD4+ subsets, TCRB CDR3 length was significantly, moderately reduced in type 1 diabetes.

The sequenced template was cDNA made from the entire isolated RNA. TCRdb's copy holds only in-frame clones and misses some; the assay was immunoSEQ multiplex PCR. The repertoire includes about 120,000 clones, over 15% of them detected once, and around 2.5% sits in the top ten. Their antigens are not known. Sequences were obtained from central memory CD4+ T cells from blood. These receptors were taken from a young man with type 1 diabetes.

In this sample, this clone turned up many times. CDR3 sequence: CASSFLQSQGYGYTF. In DNA, the CDR3 is TGTGCCAGCAGCTTTCTCCAAAGTCAGGGCTATGGCTACACCTTC. V and J are TRBV7-2 and TRBJ1-2; tentative D call: TRBD1 (5 bases). In germline, CDR1 is SGHTA, CDR2 FQGNSA. The CDR3 length is 15 residues. Trimming took 3 bases from V and 4 from J, leaving 15 bases between them.

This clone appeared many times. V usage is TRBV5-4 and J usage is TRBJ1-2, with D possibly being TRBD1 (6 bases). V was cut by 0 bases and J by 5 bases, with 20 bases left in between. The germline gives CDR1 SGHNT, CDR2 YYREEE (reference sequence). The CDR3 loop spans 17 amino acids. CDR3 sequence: CASSLVDRGSQKYGYTF. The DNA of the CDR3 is TGTGCCAGCAGCTTGGTGGACAGAGGATCCCAGAAATATGGCTACACCTTC.

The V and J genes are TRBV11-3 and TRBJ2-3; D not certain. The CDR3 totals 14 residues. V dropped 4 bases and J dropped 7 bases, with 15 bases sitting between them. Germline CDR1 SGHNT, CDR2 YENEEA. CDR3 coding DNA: TGTGCCAGCAGCTCTCCCCCACGGGCGAATACGCAGTATTTT. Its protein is CASSSPPRANTQYF.

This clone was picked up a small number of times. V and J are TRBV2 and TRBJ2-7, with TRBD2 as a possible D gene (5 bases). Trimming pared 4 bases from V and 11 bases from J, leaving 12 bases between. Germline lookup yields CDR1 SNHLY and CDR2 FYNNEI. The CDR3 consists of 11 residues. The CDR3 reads CASSGGGPEYF. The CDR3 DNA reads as TGTGCCAGCAGTGGCGGAGGACCGGAGTACTTC.

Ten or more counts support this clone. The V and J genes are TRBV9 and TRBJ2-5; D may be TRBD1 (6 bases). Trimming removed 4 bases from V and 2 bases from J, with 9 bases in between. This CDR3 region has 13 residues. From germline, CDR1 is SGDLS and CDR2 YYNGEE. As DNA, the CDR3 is TGTGCCAGCAGCCCGGGACAACAAGAGACCCAGTACTTC. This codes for CASSPGQQETQYF.

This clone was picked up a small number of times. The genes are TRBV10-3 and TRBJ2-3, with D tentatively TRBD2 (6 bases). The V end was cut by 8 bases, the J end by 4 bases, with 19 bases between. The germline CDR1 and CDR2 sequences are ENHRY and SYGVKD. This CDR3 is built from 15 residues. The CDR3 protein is CAIGSAREAADTQYF. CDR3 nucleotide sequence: TGTGCCATCGGGTCTGCCAGGGAGGCGGCAGATACGCAGTATTTT.

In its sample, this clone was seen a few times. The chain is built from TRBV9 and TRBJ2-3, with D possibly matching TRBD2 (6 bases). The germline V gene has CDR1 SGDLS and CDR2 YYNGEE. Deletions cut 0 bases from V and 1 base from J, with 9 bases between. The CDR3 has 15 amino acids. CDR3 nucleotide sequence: TGTGCCAGCAGCGTAGGTGGCGGGGGCACAGATACGCAGTATTTT. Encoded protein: CASSVGGGGTDTQYF.

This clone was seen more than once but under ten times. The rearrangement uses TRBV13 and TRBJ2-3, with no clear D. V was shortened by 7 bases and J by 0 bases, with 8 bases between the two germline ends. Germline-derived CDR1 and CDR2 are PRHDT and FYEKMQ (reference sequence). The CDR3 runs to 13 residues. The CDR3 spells CASNVFSTDTQYF. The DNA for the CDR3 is TGTGCCAGCAACGTTTTTAGCACAGATACGCAGTATTTT.

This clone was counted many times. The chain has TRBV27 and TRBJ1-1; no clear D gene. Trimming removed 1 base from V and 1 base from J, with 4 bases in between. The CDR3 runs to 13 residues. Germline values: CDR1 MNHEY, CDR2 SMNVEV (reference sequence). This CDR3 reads CASSLWENTEAFF. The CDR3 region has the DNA TGTGCCAGCAGTTTATGGGAGAACACTGAAGCTTTCTTT.

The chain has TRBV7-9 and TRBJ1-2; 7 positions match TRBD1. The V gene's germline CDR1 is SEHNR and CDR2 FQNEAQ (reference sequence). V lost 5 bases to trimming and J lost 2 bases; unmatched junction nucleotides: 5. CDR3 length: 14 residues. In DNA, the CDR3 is TGTGCCAGCAGCCTAGACAGGGAGAACTATGGCTACACCTTC. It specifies CASSLDRENYGYTF.

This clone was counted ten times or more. CDR3 sequence: CASSREQGRETQYF. The DNA for the CDR3 is TGTGCCAGCAGCAGAGAACAGGGGAGAGAGACCCAGTACTTC. The chain couples TRBV11-3 to TRBJ2-5; 7 bases map to TRBD1. This CDR3 has 14 amino acids. Unmatched junction bases numbered 7, after V lost 5 bases and J lost 4 bases. The germline CDR1 and CDR2 sequences are SGHNT and YENEEA.

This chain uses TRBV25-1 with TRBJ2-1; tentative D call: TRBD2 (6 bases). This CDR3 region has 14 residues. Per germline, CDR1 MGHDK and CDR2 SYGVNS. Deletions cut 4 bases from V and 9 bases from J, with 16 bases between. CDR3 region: CASSALLGGTEQFF. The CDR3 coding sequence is TGTGCCAGCAGTGCCCTCCTGGGGGGAACTGAGCAGTTCTTC.

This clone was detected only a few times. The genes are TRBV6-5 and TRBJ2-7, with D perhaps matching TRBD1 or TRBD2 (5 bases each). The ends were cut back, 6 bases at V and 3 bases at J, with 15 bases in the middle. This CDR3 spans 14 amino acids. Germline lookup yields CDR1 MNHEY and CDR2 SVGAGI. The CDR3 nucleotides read TGTGCCAGCAGCCCGAGGGGCCCCTTCTACGAGCAGTACTTC. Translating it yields CASSPRGPFYEQYF.

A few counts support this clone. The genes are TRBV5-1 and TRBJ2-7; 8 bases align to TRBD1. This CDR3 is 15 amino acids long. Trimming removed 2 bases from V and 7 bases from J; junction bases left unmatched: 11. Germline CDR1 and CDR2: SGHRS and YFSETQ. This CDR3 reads CASSFDRGPKGEQYF. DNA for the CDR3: TGCGCCAGCAGCTTTGACAGGGGCCCTAAAGGTGAGCAGTACTTC.

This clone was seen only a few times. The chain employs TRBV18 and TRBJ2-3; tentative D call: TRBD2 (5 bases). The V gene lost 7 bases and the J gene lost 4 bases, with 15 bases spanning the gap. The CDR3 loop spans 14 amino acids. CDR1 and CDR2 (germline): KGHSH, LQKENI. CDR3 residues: CASFGSSEADTQYF. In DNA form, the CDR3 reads TGTGCCAGCTTTGGGAGTTCCGAAGCAGATACGCAGTATTTT.

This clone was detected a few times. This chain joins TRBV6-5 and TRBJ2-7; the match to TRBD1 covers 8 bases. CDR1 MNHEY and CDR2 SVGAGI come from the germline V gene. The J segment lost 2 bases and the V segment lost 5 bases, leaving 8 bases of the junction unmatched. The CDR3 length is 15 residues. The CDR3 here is CASSLHRQGTYEQYF. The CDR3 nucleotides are TGTGCCAGCAGTCTTCATCGACAGGGGACCTACGAGCAGTACTTC.

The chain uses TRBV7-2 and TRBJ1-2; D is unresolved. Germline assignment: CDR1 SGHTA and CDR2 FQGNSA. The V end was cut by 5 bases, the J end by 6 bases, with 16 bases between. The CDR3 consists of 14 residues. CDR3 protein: CASSPRLRVDGYTF. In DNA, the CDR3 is TGTGCCAGCAGCCCACGCTTGAGGGTGGATGGCTACACCTTC.

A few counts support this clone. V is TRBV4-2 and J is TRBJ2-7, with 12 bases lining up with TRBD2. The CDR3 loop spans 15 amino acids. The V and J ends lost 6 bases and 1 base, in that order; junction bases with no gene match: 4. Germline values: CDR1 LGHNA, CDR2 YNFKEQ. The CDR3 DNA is TGTGCCAGCAGTCGGACTAGCGGGGAGTCCTACGAGCAGTACTTC. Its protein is CASSRTSGESYEQYF.

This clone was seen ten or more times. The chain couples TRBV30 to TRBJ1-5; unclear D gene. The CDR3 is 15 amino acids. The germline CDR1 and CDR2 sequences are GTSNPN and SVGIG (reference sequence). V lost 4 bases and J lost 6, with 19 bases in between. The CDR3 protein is CAWTLPGGLSQPQHF. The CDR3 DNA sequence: TGTGCCTGGACTCTTCCAGGTGGATTGAGTCAGCCCCAGCATTTT.

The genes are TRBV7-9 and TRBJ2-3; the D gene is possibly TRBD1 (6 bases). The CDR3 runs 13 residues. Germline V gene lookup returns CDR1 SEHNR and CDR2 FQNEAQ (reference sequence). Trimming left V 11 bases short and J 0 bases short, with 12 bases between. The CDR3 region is CAGQGTSTDTQYF. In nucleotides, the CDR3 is TGTGCCGGTCAGGGGACGAGCACAGATACGCAGTATTTT.